The 26 T cell receptor beta chains below were found in one sample sequenced in a study of cytomegalovirus exposure and HLA in healthy donors. 60 Vbeta and 13 Jbeta primers were used in PCR. Sequenced by immunoSEQ multiplex PCR; TCRdb stores in-frame clones only, minus some. Its table records about 120,000 clones. Sequencing was carried out using PBMCs. Receptor source: a man between 35 and 55 years old in good health and CMV-seropositive.

The rearrangement uses TRBV28 and TRBJ1-1; unclear D gene. The V and J ends lost 3 bases and 6 bases respectively, with 11 bases between them. This CDR3 spans 13 amino acids. The germline V gene has CDR1 MDHEN and CDR2 SYDVKM. This chain's CDR3 is CASSLTQIPEAFF. In DNA, the CDR3 is TGTGCCAGCAGTTTGACACAGATACCTGAAGCTTTCTTT.

The V gene is TRBV11-3, the J gene TRBJ2-3; 8 nucleotides align to TRBD1. Germline loops: CDR1 SGHNT, CDR2 YENEEA. The CDR3 contains 15 residues. J was trimmed by 0 bases and V by 4 bases; bases with no gene match: 3. The DNA for the CDR3 is TGTGCCAGCAGCTCCTGGACAGGGAGCACAGATACGCAGTATTTT. It yields the protein CASSSWTGSTDTQYF.

The chain is built from TRBV27 and TRBJ2-2; a possible D gene is TRBD1 (6 bases). The CDR3 length is 15 residues. The germline V and J ends were trimmed by 5 bases and 6 bases, with 16 bases remaining between them. Germline V gives CDR1 MNHEY, CDR2 SMNVEV (reference sequence). Here the CDR3 DNA reads TGTGCCAGCAGTCTAAACCAGGGGTACCCCGGGGAGCTGTTTTTT. Translating it yields CASSLNQGYPGELFF.

Written as DNA, the CDR3 is TGTGCCAGCAGCTTGGGGCGCCGGAAACTGTTTTTT. Amino acid sequence: CASSLGRRKLFF. This chain links TRBV11-3 with TRBJ1-4, with D possibly TRBD1 on 5 matching bases. The V end lost 3 bases, the J end lost 11 bases, and 10 bases lay between the germline ends. This CDR3 is built from 12 residues. Germline V gene lookup returns CDR1 SGHNT and CDR2 YENEEA.

V gene TRBV10-1 combines with J gene TRBJ1-2, with 9 bases that match TRBD1. Germline lookup yields CDR1 WNHNN and CDR2 SYGVQD (reference sequence). V shed 6 bases, J shed 6 bases, and the junction held 8 bases outside the gene matches. This CDR3 has 14 residues. CDR3 residues: CASRGDRESDGYTF. The CDR3 coding sequence is TGCGCCAGCAGAGGGGACAGGGAATCTGATGGCTACACCTTC.

The chain uses TRBV7-8 and TRBJ2-7; TRBD2 is a possible D gene (5 bases). The V end was cut by 1 base, the J end by 6 bases, with 13 bases between. The CDR3 spans 14 residues. Germline V gene data show CDR1 as SGHVS and CDR2 as FQNEAQ. CDR3: CASSLGTSRGEQYF. The CDR3 DNA reads TGTGCCAGCAGCTTAGGGACCTCCCGGGGCGAGCAGTACTTC. Supplemented by reference TRBV7-8 and TRBJ2-7, the full variable domain reads GAGVSQSPRYKVAKRGQDVALRCDPISGHVSLFWYQQALGQGPEFLTYFQNEAQLDKSGLPSDRFFAERPEGSVSTLKIQRTQQEDSAVYLCASSLGTSRGEQYFGPGTRLTVT.

The genes are TRBV15 and TRBJ2-7; possible D gene TRBD1, 6 bases. CDR1 is LNHNV, CDR2 YYDKDF, per germline (reference sequence). CDR3 length: 15 residues. V was trimmed by 0 bases and J by 1 base, leaving 10 bases between them. CDR3 in amino acids: CATSRDQGFSYEQYF. CDR3 sequence (DNA): TGTGCCACCAGCAGAGACCAGGGGTTTTCCTACGAGCAGTACTTC.

The CDR3, as DNA: TGTGCCAGCAGTTTACGGACAGGGGAAACTGAAGCTTTCTTT. As protein: CASSLRTGETEAFF. V and J are TRBV28 and TRBJ1-1, with 9 nucleotides matching TRBD1. Germline V gene data show CDR1 as MDHEN and CDR2 as SYDVKM. Germline trimming cut 2 bases from V and 5 bases from J; bases unmatched to any gene: 3. The CDR3 extends over 14 amino acids.

This chain connects TRBV10-3 to TRBJ1-2; 8 bases are a match to TRBD1. CDR1 is ENHRY and CDR2 is SYGVKD in the germline V gene. The CDR3 spans 16 residues. J gave up 2 bases and V 0 bases, and 5 bases lay outside the gene matches. CDR3 residues: CAISESTRTGNYGYTF. DNA for the CDR3: TGTGCCATCAGTGAGTCGACGCGGACAGGGAACTATGGCTACACCTTC.

The rearrangement uses TRBV27 and TRBJ2-1; 7 bases line up with TRBD1. The CDR3 has 13 residues. Germline V CDR1 and CDR2: MNHEY, SMNVEV (reference sequence). The V segment lost 6 bases and the J segment 4 bases; nucleotides outside the gene matches: 3. The chain's CDR3 is CASSPGQYNEQFF. The CDR3 region has the DNA TGTGCCAGCAGCCCGGGACAGTACAATGAGCAGTTCTTC.

The J gene is TRBJ1-1, the V gene TRBV4-1; 9 positions match TRBD1. J gave up 4 bases and V 0 bases, and 9 bases lay outside the gene matches. Germline CDR1 and CDR2: MGHRA and YSYEKL. The CDR3 spans 17 residues. The CDR3 loop reads CASSQDPLQGAGTEAFF. The DNA of the CDR3 is TGCGCCAGCAGCCAAGATCCCTTACAGGGGGCTGGCACTGAAGCTTTCTTT.

The J gene is TRBJ2-7, the V gene TRBV29-1; 7 nucleotides align to TRBD1. Germline V CDR1 and CDR2: SQVTM, ANQGSEA. V was pared by 7 bases and J by 2 bases, with 8 bases of the junction left unmatched. This CDR3 contains 13 residues. The CDR3 spells CSAGPGGTYEQYF. The CDR3, as DNA: TGCAGCGCCGGGCCAGGGGGAACCTACGAGCAGTACTTC.

This chain joins TRBV7-9 and TRBJ1-2, with TRBD1 matching over 9 bases. CDR1 and CDR2 from the germline V gene are SEHNR and FQNEAQ (reference sequence). The V gene end was trimmed by 5 bases and the J gene end by 5 bases; junction bases not matched to a gene: 12. CDR3 length equals 16 residues. The CDR3 coding sequence is TGTGCCAGCAGCCACTCGACCGGGACAGGGTCTTATGGCTACACCTTC. This codes for CASSHSTGTGSYGYTF.

The chain is built from TRBV6-8 and TRBJ1-4; possibly TRBD1 for D (6 bases). The CDR3 runs to 15 residues. Trimming took off 5 bases at V and 5 bases at J, with 15 bases between the two ends. Germline V lookup: CDR1 MNHGY, CDR2 SAAAGT. Written as DNA, the CDR3 is TGTGCCAGCAGTCAGGACAGCTTAAGCAATGAAAAACTGTTTTTT. Protein sequence: CASSQDSLSNEKLFF.

CDR3 amino acids: CAWSVRGNYGYTF. For the CDR3, the DNA is TGTGCCTGGAGTGTACGGGGGAACTATGGCTACACCTTC. J is TRBJ1-2 and V is TRBV30; TRBD1 is a possible D gene (5 bases). In germline, CDR1 is GTSNPN, CDR2 SVGIG (reference sequence). The CDR3 extends over 13 amino acids. Trimming removed 0 bases at V and 2 bases at J, with 7 bases between. Complete variable domain (other parts from reference TRBV30 and TRBJ1-2): SQTIHQWPATLVQPVGSPLSLECTVEGTSNPNLYWYRQAAGRGLQLLFYSVGIGQISSEVPQNLSASRPQDRQFILSSKKLLLSDSGFYLCAWSVRGNYGYTFGSGTRLTVV.

V gene TRBV5-8 combines with J gene TRBJ2-7; 8 bases match TRBD2. V was clipped by 4 bases and J by 6 bases; unmatched bases: 9. CDR3 length: 14 residues. The V gene's germline CDR1 is SGHTS and CDR2 YDEGEE. In DNA form, the CDR3 reads TGTGCCAGCAGCCTCGAACTAGCGGCGGTCGAGCAGTACTTC. Protein sequence: CASSLELAAVEQYF. The full variable domain, its missing parts supplied by reference TRBV5-8 and TRBJ2-7, is EAGVTQSPTHLIKTRGQQATLRCSPISGHTSVYWYQQALGLGLQFLLWYDEGEERNRGNFPPRFSGRQFPNYSSELNVNALELEDSALYLCASSLELAAVEQYFGPGTRLTVT.

V is TRBV19 and J is TRBJ2-1, with a possible D match to TRBD2 (6 bases). Germline CDR1 LNHDA, CDR2 SQIVND (reference sequence). The V and J ends lost 7 bases and 7 bases respectively, with 11 bases between them. The CDR3 is 12 amino acids. The CDR3 reads CASNTRGNEQFF. CDR3 nucleotide sequence: TGTGCCAGTAATACGCGGGGTAATGAGCAGTTCTTC. The entire variable domain, with the rest obtained from reference TRBV19 and TRBJ2-1, is as follows: DGGITQSPKYLFRKEGQNVTLSCEQNLNHDAMYWYRQDPGQGLRLIYYSQIVNDFQKGDIAEGYSVSREKKESFPLTVTSAQKNPTAFYLCASNTRGNEQFFGPGTRLTVL.

The chain couples TRBV7-2 to TRBJ2-1, with TRBD2 matching over 8 bases. Germline trimming cut 6 bases from V and 5 bases from J; bases unmatched to any gene: 6. CDR1 is SGHTA and CDR2 is FQGNSA in the germline V gene. The CDR3 runs to 14 residues. The CDR3 reads CASRKTSANNEQFF. In DNA, the CDR3 is TGTGCCAGCAGAAAGACTAGCGCAAACAATGAGCAGTTCTTC.

The rearrangement joins TRBV2 to TRBJ2-1; the match to TRBD2 covers 7 bases. The CDR3 totals 14 residues. Germline trimming cut 4 bases from V and 4 bases from J; bases unmatched to any gene: 4. The germline V gene has CDR1 SNHLY and CDR2 FYNNEI. CDR3 protein: CASSVTGGYNEQFF. Here the CDR3 DNA reads TGTGCCAGCAGTGTGACGGGAGGTTACAATGAGCAGTTCTTC.

The genes are TRBV28 and TRBJ2-2, with no clear D. Trimming cost V 4 bases and J 3 bases, with 6 bases left between them. This CDR3 has 13 amino acids. The germline CDR1 and CDR2 sequences are MDHEN and SYDVKM. The CDR3 DNA sequence: TGTGCCAGCAGTTCTCGGGACACCGGGGAGCTGTTTTTT. It codes for CASSSRDTGELFF.

The chain links TRBV6-1 to TRBJ2-7; TRBD2 agrees at 12 bases. This CDR3 has 15 residues. Trimming at V came to 11 bases and at J to 6 bases, leaving 14 bases not matched to a gene. Germline values: CDR1 MNHNS, CDR2 SASEGT. DNA of the CDR3: TGTGCCGGGGCTCCGAGACTAGCGGGAGAAGTCGAGCAGTACTTC. Its protein is CAGAPRLAGEVEQYF.

CDR3 bases: TGCGCCAGCAGCTTACAGGGGCGCAGCACAGATACGCAGTATTTT. This sequence encodes CASSLQGRSTDTQYF. The chain couples TRBV5-1 to TRBJ2-3; 7 bases align to TRBD1. This CDR3 comprises 15 residues. Germline V lookup: CDR1 SGHRS, CDR2 YFSETQ. V trimming: 2 bases; J trimming: 0 bases; junction bases outside the gene matches: 3.

The chain employs TRBV6-1 and TRBJ2-5; 9 bases fit TRBD2. There are 15 residues in the CDR3. The germline V gene encodes CDR1 MNHNS and CDR2 SASEGT. V shed 6 bases, J shed 1 base, and the junction held 6 bases outside the gene matches. CDR3 bases: TGTGCCAGCAGGGATAGCGGGAGATCCCAAGAGACCCAGTACTTC. Its translation: CASRDSGRSQETQYF.

The J gene is TRBJ1-1, the V gene TRBV20-1; 8 bases line up with TRBD1. Germline V gene data show CDR1 as DFQATT and CDR2 as SNEGSKA (reference sequence). The CDR3 is made up of 11 amino acids. The V segment lost 5 bases and the J segment 11 bases; nucleotides outside the gene matches: 7. The DNA of the CDR3 is TGCAGTGCTTCCGGGACAGGTGTGGCTTTCTTT. It yields the protein CSASGTGVAFF.

The chain employs TRBV7-2 and TRBJ1-1; D not certain. There are 16 residues in the CDR3. Per germline, CDR1 SGHTA and CDR2 FQGNSA. The V and J ends lost 3 bases and 0 bases respectively, with 14 bases between them. CDR3 DNA sequence: TGTGCCAGCAGCTTCTACGCTCCTGCGGTGAACACTGAAGCTTTCTTT. Residues: CASSFYAPAVNTEAFF. The full variable domain, in which reference TRBV7-2 and TRBJ1-1 provide the parts outside the CDR3, is GAGVSQSPSNKVTEKGKDVELRCDPISGHTALYWYRQSLGQGLEFLIYFQGNSAPDKSGLPSDRFSAERTGGSVSTLTIQRTQQEDSAVYLCASSFYAPAVNTEAFFGQGTRLTVV.

The rearrangement links TRBV7-9 to TRBJ2-3; D gene unclear. Germline values: CDR1 SEHNR, CDR2 FQNEAQ (reference sequence). The CDR3 is 16 residues long. V was cut by 2 bases and J by 3 bases, with 15 bases left in between. In DNA, the CDR3 is TGTGCCAGCAGCTTATCCGAGACACTCTCAACAGATACGCAGTATTTT. Protein: CASSLSETLSTDTQYF.